The 30 T cell receptor beta chains below all came from one sample that was sequenced in a study of blood T cells in healthy people across ages. A sample-barcoded 5' primer and a J-beta primer mix were used in a second PCR of about 7 to 11 cycles. TCRdb recomputed calls from the 5' RACE reads with MiXCR, one row per CDR3 protein. The data show 2 million or so distinct CDR3 sequences, around 48% seen once. Sequencing was carried out using blood. These TCRs come from a woman in her forties in good health.

This clonotype has a handful of counts. V and J are TRBV7-2 and TRBJ2-4; 9 bases are a match to TRBD2. The DNA end favors TRBJ2-7, so the J call may be wrong. The germline gives CDR1 SGHTA, CDR2 FQGNSA. The CDR3 loop spans 13 amino acids. The CDR3 DNA follows: TGTGCCAGCAGCCCTAGCGGGGTTGACGAGCAGTACTTC. Amino acid sequence: CASSPSGVDEQYF.

This chain uses TRBV6-5 with TRBJ2-1; 10 bases line up with TRBD1. The junction had 6 bases not matched to a gene; V was cut back by 6 bases and J by 4 bases. The CDR3 has 15 residues. The germline V gene has CDR1 MNHEY and CDR2 SVGAGI. The CDR3 loop is CASRRRDRGYNEQFF. Here the CDR3 DNA reads TGTGCCAGCAGGCGCCGGGACAGGGGTTACAATGAGCAGTTCTTC.

The chain has TRBV18 and TRBJ2-5, with 12 bases lining up with TRBD2. The J call may be in error: the DNA end matches TRBJ2-7 better. This CDR3 region has 15 residues. Germline lookup yields CDR1 KGHSH and CDR2 LQKENI. For the CDR3, the DNA is TGTGCCAGCTCACCACCGGGACTAGCGGGCTACGAGCAGTACTTC. Its translation is CASSPPGLAGYEQYF.

V usage is TRBV4-3 and J usage is TRBJ1-5; no reliable D call. V lost 0 bases and J lost 10, with 13 bases in between. There are 14 residues in the CDR3. Germline CDR1 and CDR2: LGHNA and YSLEER. The DNA for the CDR3 is TGCGCCAGCAGCCAAGATTCAACGGCCCGTCCCCAGCATTTT. Translation: CASSQDSTARPQHF.

This clonotype was picked up many times. The chain is built from TRBV12-3 or TRBV12-4 and TRBJ2-7; no reliable D call. The length of the CDR3 is 14 residues. Trimming took off 1 base at V and 0 bases at J, with 7 bases between the two ends. The CDR3 nucleotides read TGTGCCAGCAGTTTAGGACCAGTCTCCTACGAGCAGTACTTC. Translating gives CASSLGPVSYEQYF.

This clonotype was detected many times. The V gene is TRBV27, the J gene TRBJ2-3; 7 bases match TRBD1. Germline V gene lookup returns CDR1 MNHEY and CDR2 SMNVEV (reference sequence). After removal of 5 bases from V and 0 bases from J, the junction contained 5 bases not matched to a gene. The CDR3 covers 15 residues. CDR3 region: CASSGRTGSTDTQYF. In DNA, the CDR3 is TGTGCCAGCAGTGGAAGGACAGGTAGCACAGATACGCAGTATTTT.

The V call is TRBV27, the J call TRBJ2-5, with TRBD2 matching 8 bases. The CDR3 sequence is 15 residues long. Germline CDR1 is MNHEY and CDR2 is SMNVEV (reference sequence). Trimming at V came to 6 bases and at J to 5 bases, leaving 11 bases not matched to a gene. The CDR3 DNA reads as TGTGCCAGCAGCCCACGGGGGGGCCGTGTGGAGACCCAGTACTTC. Translating gives CASSPRGGRVETQYF.

The chain is built from TRBV6-2 or TRBV6-3 and TRBJ2-5, with D hard to call. The CDR3 is made up of 15 amino acids. Trimming left V 0 bases short and J 0 bases short, with 8 bases between. Germline V gives CDR1 MNHEY, CDR2 SVGEGT. The CDR3 is CASSYSNSNQETQYF. The CDR3 nucleotides are TGTGCCAGCAGTTACTCGAACAGCAACCAAGAGACCCAGTACTTC.

The gene calls are TRBV20-1 and TRBJ2-7; TRBD1 aligns across 10 bases. Germline lookup yields CDR1 DFQATT and CDR2 SNEGSKA (reference sequence). CDR3 length equals 13 residues. V was pared by 4 bases and J by 6 bases, with 6 bases of the junction left unmatched. CDR3 nucleotides: TGCAGTGCTAACCGGGACAGGGGTTGCGAGCAGTACTTC. Amino acids: CSANRDRGCEQYF.

The V gene is TRBV12-3 or TRBV12-4, the J gene TRBJ2-3; 7 nucleotides match TRBD2. V lost 5 bases, J lost 4 bases, and 12 bases stayed unmatched. This CDR3 is built from 16 residues. The CDR3 here is CASSPASGERADTQYF. As DNA, the CDR3 is TGTGCCAGCAGTCCAGCCAGCGGGGAGAGAGCAGATACGCAGTATTTT.

The chain couples TRBV20-1 to TRBJ2-1, with TRBD1 matching over 7 bases. Germline-derived CDR1 and CDR2 are DFQATT and SNEGSKA (reference sequence). The CDR3 loop spans 15 amino acids. Trimming removed 0 bases from V and 9 bases from J; junction bases left unmatched: 11. Written as DNA, the CDR3 is TGCAGTGCTAGAGATCGGCGAGGGGGCCAGGGTGAGCAGTTCTTC. It codes for CSARDRRGGQGEQFF.

The rearrangement joins TRBV6-6 to TRBJ2-7; either TRBD1 or TRBD2 may supply D (5 bases each). Germline V gene lookup returns CDR1 MNHNY and CDR2 SVGAGI (reference sequence). The CDR3 has 12 residues. V was clipped by 6 bases and J by 6 bases, with 12 bases between them. DNA for the CDR3: TGTGCCAGCAGCCGGGACGTCGGCGAGCAGTACTTC. This sequence encodes CASSRDVGEQYF.

The chain couples TRBV7-8 to TRBJ2-3, with D possibly matching TRBD1 (6 bases). Trimming stripped 2 bases from V and 0 bases from J, with 18 bases between. Germline CDR1 is SGHVS and CDR2 is FQNEAQ. The CDR3 covers 18 residues. CDR3 region: CASSLLYLGTGSTDTQYF. The CDR3 bases are TGTGCCAGCAGCTTATTATATCTGGGTACAGGGAGCACAGATACGCAGTATTTT.

The V call is TRBV7-2, the J call TRBJ2-2; 8 positions agree with TRBD2. V shed 3 bases and J 0 bases; nucleotides not matched to a gene: 3. The CDR3 covers 16 residues. Per the germline V gene, CDR1 is SGHTA and CDR2 is FQGNSA. The CDR3 bases are TGTGCCAGCAGCTTCCAACTAGCGGCGAACACCGGGGAGCTGTTTTTT. This codes for CASSFQLAANTGELFF.

The rearrangement links TRBV27 to TRBJ2-1, with 10 bases lining up with TRBD1. The germline gives CDR1 MNHEY, CDR2 SMNVEV (reference sequence). This CDR3 is built from 16 residues. V shed 5 bases, J shed 5 bases, and the junction held 9 bases outside the gene matches. Here the CDR3 reads CASSRIGGQGNNEQFF. The CDR3 bases are TGTGCCAGCAGTAGAATTGGGGGACAGGGGAACAATGAGCAGTTCTTC.

This chain joins TRBV27 and TRBJ2-7; TRBD1 matches at 8 bases. CDR3 size: 15 residues. Germline assignment: CDR1 MNHEY and CDR2 SMNVEV (reference sequence). V shed 6 bases and J 1 base; nucleotides not matched to a gene: 8. The CDR3 loop reads CASRAGRGPSYEQYF. In DNA form, the CDR3 reads TGTGCCAGCAGGGCGGGCAGGGGGCCTTCCTACGAGCAGTACTTC.

The gene calls are TRBV7-9 and TRBJ1-1; 7 bases line up with TRBD1. The CDR3 extends over 16 amino acids. Germline CDR1 is SEHNR and CDR2 is FQNEAQ (reference sequence). The J segment lost 0 bases and the V segment lost 2 bases, leaving 6 bases of the junction unmatched. The CDR3 DNA reads as TGTGCCAGCAGCTTAACCAGGGGGTTGTTGAACACTGAAGCTTTCTTT. This sequence encodes CASSLTRGLLNTEAFF.

This clonotype was seen a handful of times. V is TRBV29-1 and J is TRBJ2-4; a possible D gene is TRBD2 (6 bases). The DNA end favors TRBJ2-7, so the J call may be wrong. The CDR3 contains 16 residues. Germline assignment: CDR1 SQVTM and CDR2 ANQGSEA. This CDR3 reads CSVGGAGLMAPYEQYF. For the CDR3, the DNA is TGCAGCGTTGGGGGTGCAGGACTAATGGCTCCCTACGAGCAGTACTTC.

The chain is built from TRBV6-5 and TRBJ1-1; D perhaps matches TRBD1 (6 bases). Germline-derived CDR1 and CDR2 are MNHEY and SVGAGI. This CDR3 has 15 amino acids. V dropped 5 bases and J dropped 11 bases, with 24 bases sitting between them. The CDR3 coding sequence is TGTGCCAGCAGTCCGACGGGGGCGCAGGGAATTCGGGCTTTCTTT. This codes for CASSPTGAQGIRAFF.

The chain uses TRBV4-3 and TRBJ2-1; TRBD1 is a possible D gene (7 bases). The CDR3 covers 16 residues. V was cut by 0 bases and J by 6 bases, with 15 bases left in between. The germline V gene has CDR1 LGHNA and CDR2 YSLEER. The CDR3 spells CASSQDRGTVSNEQFF. The CDR3 bases are TGCGCCAGCAGCCAAGATCGCGGGACAGTTTCCAATGAGCAGTTCTTC.

The chain joins TRBV6-1 to TRBJ1-6, with 8 bases matching TRBD1. This CDR3 contains 17 residues. The germline CDR1 and CDR2 sequences are MNHNS and SASEGT. Unmatched junction bases numbered 14, after V lost 6 bases and J lost 7 bases. CDR3: CASRLAGGAFRNSPLHF. Here the CDR3 DNA reads TGTGCCAGCAGGCTTGCAGGGGGCGCGTTCAGAAATTCACCCCTCCACTTT.

This clonotype came up a few times. This chain uses TRBV6-5 with TRBJ2-1; D is possibly TRBD2 (5 bases). The length of the CDR3 is 15 residues. Looked up from germline, CDR1 is MNHEY and CDR2 is SVGAGI. Between the trimmed V and J ends, which lost 0 bases and 3 bases, there was a span of 9 bases. The CDR3 DNA reads as TGTGCCAGCAGTTACTCGAACCGGGGCTACAATGAGCAGTTCTTC. Translation: CASSYSNRGYNEQFF.

The chain couples TRBV12-5 to TRBJ2-3; possibly TRBD2 for D (5 bases). CDR1 is LGHNT, CDR2 FRNRAP, per germline. The CDR3 runs to 15 residues. Trimming stripped 1 base from V and 0 bases from J, with 8 bases between. CDR3 protein: CASGLDRTSTDTQYF. CDR3 sequence (DNA): TGTGCTAGTGGTTTGGACCGGACTAGCACAGATACGCAGTATTTT.

This clonotype appeared a few times. The CDR3 loop reads CASNLPGSEQYF. The CDR3, as DNA: TGTGCCAGCAACTTGCCGGGTTCCGAGCAGTACTTC. This sequence joins TRBV27 and TRBJ2-7, with D hard to call. V gave up 7 bases and J gave up 6 bases, with 13 bases separating them. The V gene's germline CDR1 is MNHEY and CDR2 SMNVEV (reference sequence). This CDR3 has 12 residues.

This rearrangement joins TRBV5-1 to TRBJ2-7; 9 nucleotides match TRBD1. This CDR3 contains 15 residues. V lost 0 bases and J lost 7; bases outside the gene matches: 8. Germline V gene lookup returns CDR1 SGHRS and CDR2 YFSETQ. The CDR3, as DNA: TGCGCCAGCAGCTTGGCGACAGGGGGTGTAAATGAGCAGTACTTC. This encodes CASSLATGGVNEQYF.

This clonotype was seen more than once but under ten times. CDR3 in amino acids: CASSSIRSGADTQYF. CDR3 bases: TGTGCCAGCAGCTCGATTCGTTCAGGGGCAGATACGCAGTATTTT. V usage is TRBV7-2 and J usage is TRBJ2-3, with D maybe TRBD1 (6 bases). V lost 4 bases to trimming and J lost 4 bases, with 15 bases between them. Germline CDR1 reads SGHTA; CDR2 reads FQGNSA. The CDR3 consists of 15 residues.

The table lists this clonotype with a few counts. The chain combines TRBV5-1 with TRBJ1-2; D perhaps matches TRBD1 (6 bases). Trimming took off 0 bases at V and 6 bases at J, with 12 bases between the two ends. The germline gives CDR1 SGHRS, CDR2 YFSETQ. The CDR3 has 14 amino acids. In DNA form, the CDR3 reads TGCGCCAGCAGCTTGGGGACAGCGAGGGATGGCTACACCTTC. It encodes CASSLGTARDGYTF.

This clonotype has more than one count but fewer than ten. The genes are TRBV7-2 and TRBJ1-5; D is perhaps TRBD1 (6 bases). Between the trimmed V and J ends, which lost 1 base and 3 bases, there was a span of 10 bases. Germline V gives CDR1 SGHTA, CDR2 FQGNSA. This CDR3 region has 15 residues. The CDR3 reads CASSLGGGHNQPQHF. The CDR3 DNA sequence: TGTGCCAGCAGCTTAGGAGGGGGTCACAATCAGCCCCAGCATTTT.

The DNA of the CDR3 is TGCAGTGCTAGAGAACGACAGGGGGGCTACACCTTC. Translating it yields CSARERQGGYTF. The V and J genes are TRBV20-1 and TRBJ1-2, with 8 bases that match TRBD1. Germline CDR1 reads DFQATT; CDR2 reads SNEGSKA (reference sequence). This CDR3 has 12 amino acids. J gave up 8 bases and V 0 bases, and 2 bases lay outside the gene matches.

The rearrangement links TRBV4-3 to TRBJ2-7; the D is unclear. V lost 4 bases and J lost 5, with 18 bases in between. From germline, CDR1 is LGHNA and CDR2 YSLEER. The CDR3 has 15 residues. CDR3 sequence reads: CASSLYRTYSDEQYF. DNA of the CDR3: TGCGCCAGCAGCCTGTATAGGACCTATTCCGACGAGCAGTACTTC.